Given below is one TCR beta chain in context. The antigen is unknown. Sampling of blood occurred at baseline, cycle 4 day 1, and cycle 7 day 1. The sample originates from a study of OX40 agonist ivuxolimab in advanced cancers. Broader study findings: Which antigen the expanded peripheral T cells recognized is unknown.

Germline-derived CDR1 and CDR2 are MNHEY and SVGAGI. The V end was cut by 0 bases, the J end by 5 bases, with 8 bases between. This CDR3 is 14 amino acids long. Some clones are missing from TCRdb's copy, which holds only in-frame ones; the method was immunoSEQ multiplex PCR. The repertoire includes about 100,000 clones, approximately 90% of them detected once, and approximately 0.58% sits in the top ten. The source of this sequence is an adult with an advanced solid tumor such as melanoma, head and neck, liver or kidney cancer. The chain combines TRBV6-5 with TRBJ1-5; no clear D. The source was CD4+ or CD8+ T cells sorted from blood, collected in a trial of the OX40 agonist ivuxolimab. The CDR3 nucleotides read TGTGCCAGCAGTTACTCGAACAGTCATCAGCCCCAGCATTTT. This codes for CASSYSNSHQPQHF.